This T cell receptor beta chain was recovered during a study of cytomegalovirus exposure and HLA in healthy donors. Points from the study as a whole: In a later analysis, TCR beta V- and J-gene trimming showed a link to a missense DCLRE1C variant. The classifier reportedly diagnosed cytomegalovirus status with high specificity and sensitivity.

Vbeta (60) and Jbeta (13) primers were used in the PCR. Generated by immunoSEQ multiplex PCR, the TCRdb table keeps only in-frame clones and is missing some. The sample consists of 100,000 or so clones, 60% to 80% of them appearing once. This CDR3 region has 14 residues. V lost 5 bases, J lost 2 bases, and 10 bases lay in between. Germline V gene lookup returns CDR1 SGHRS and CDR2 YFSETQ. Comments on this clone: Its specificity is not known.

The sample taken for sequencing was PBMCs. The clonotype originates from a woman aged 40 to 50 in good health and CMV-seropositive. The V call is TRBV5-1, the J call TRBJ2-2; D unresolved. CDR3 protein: CASSFQQNTGELFF. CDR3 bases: TGCGCCAGCAGTTTTCAACAAAACACCGGGGAGCTGTTTTTT. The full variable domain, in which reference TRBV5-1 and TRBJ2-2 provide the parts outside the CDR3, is KAGVTQTPRYLIKTRGQQVTLSCSPISGHRSVSWYQQTPGQGLQFLFEYFSETQRNKGNFPGRFSGRQFSNSRSEMNVSTLELGDSALYLCASSFQQNTGELFFGEGSRLTVL.